The 21 T cell receptor beta chains in this list originate from one sample, sequenced in a study of T cell responses to AZD1222 COVID-19 vaccine (TCRdb year 2021). The meaning of the sample's time point label: baseline before first vaccination. What the treatment or condition label conveys for this sample: meningococcal conjugate vaccine given as trial control. Receptor libraries were prepared by the immunoSEQ multiplex PCR assay. TCRdb stores this immuneACCESS table with in-frame sequences only. Part of the clones is absent; in the studies checked, under half of the shortfall reflects unresolved V genes, and no reason is known for the rest. The sample has about 110,000 clones on record, around 90% of them singletons. The ten biggest clones cover roughly 13% of the sample. Material: peripheral blood, obtained on day 0 of MenACWY control vaccination. These TCRs come from an adult in good health.

The chain employs TRBV27 and TRBJ1-1, with D unresolved. Per the germline V gene, CDR1 is MNHEY and CDR2 is SMNVEV (reference sequence). CDR3 length: 14 amino acids. Trimming stripped 3 bases from V and 0 bases from J, with 8 bases between. The CDR3 region is CASSLRRLNTEAFF. DNA of the CDR3: TGTGCCAGCAGTTTGAGGAGGCTGAACACTGAAGCTTTCTTT.

V is TRBV7-9 and J is TRBJ1-1; D unresolved. V was clipped by 0 bases and J by 0 bases, with 8 bases between them. The CDR3 extends over 15 amino acids. The germline V gene has CDR1 SEHNR and CDR2 FQNEAQ (reference sequence). In nucleotides, the CDR3 is TGTGCCAGCAGCTTAGCAGGTGGGATGAACACTGAAGCTTTCTTT. This gives the protein CASSLAGGMNTEAFF.

The chain recombines TRBV7-2 with TRBJ2-3, with D tentatively TRBD1 or TRBD2 (6 bases each). The CDR3 is 15 amino acids. Germline V gene lookup returns CDR1 SGHTA and CDR2 FQGNSA. V was clipped by 5 bases and J by 4 bases, with 16 bases between them. CDR3 nucleotide sequence: TGTGCCAGCAGCACCGGGGGCCCGCTCGCAGATACGCAGTATTTT. Translated: CASSTGGPLADTQYF.

The chain recombines TRBV19 with TRBJ1-5, with a tentative D call TRBD1 (6 bases). The ends were cut back, 10 bases at V and 3 bases at J, with 22 bases in the middle. CDR1 LNHDA and CDR2 SQIVND come from the germline V gene (reference sequence). The CDR3 is 16 amino acids. Here the CDR3 reads CATSRGWQGNNQPQHF. CDR3 sequence (DNA): TGTGCCACCTCTAGGGGATGGCAGGGGAACAATCAGCCCCAGCATTTT. The whole variable domain, remainder taken from reference TRBV19 and TRBJ1-5, is DGGITQSPKYLFRKEGQNVTLSCEQNLNHDAMYWYRQDPGQGLRLIYYSQIVNDFQKGDIAEGYSVSREKKESFPLTVTSAQKNPTAFYLCATSRGWQGNNQPQHFGDGTRLSIL.

This clone was observed once. This sequence joins TRBV6-2 or TRBV6-3 and TRBJ1-1; the D is unclear. Trimming shortened V by 0 bases and J by 1 base, and 12 bases separated the two germline ends. Per the germline V gene, CDR1 is MNHEY and CDR2 is SVGEGT. The CDR3 sequence is 16 residues long. CDR3 region: CASSYSITEGNTEAFF. CDR3 in DNA: TGTGCCAGCAGTTACTCGATCACGGAGGGGAACACTGAAGCTTTCTTT.

This clone was picked up a small number of times. V gene TRBV5-6 combines with J gene TRBJ1-4; D perhaps matches TRBD1 (5 bases). Germline V gene data show CDR1 as SGHDT and CDR2 as YYEEEE. CDR3 length: 14 amino acids. Trimming took off 4 bases at V and 7 bases at J, with 14 bases between the two ends. CDR3 sequence: CASSLGGTGEKLFF. The CDR3 nucleotides read TGTGCCAGCAGCCTAGGAGGGACCGGTGAAAAACTGTTTTTT. Full variable domain (outside the CDR3, taken from reference TRBV5-6 and TRBJ1-4): DAGVTQSPTHLIKTRGQQVTLRCSPKSGHDTVSWYQQALGQGPQFIFQYYEEEERQRGNFPDRFSGHQFPNYSSELNVNALLLGDSALYLCASSLGGTGEKLFFGSGTQLSVL.

The chain is built from TRBV9 and TRBJ2-7, with 8 bases lining up with TRBD1. After removal of 3 bases from V and 2 bases from J, the junction contained 4 bases not matched to a gene. This CDR3 spans 14 amino acids. Germline CDR1 reads SGDLS; CDR2 reads YYNGEE. CDR3 amino acids: CASSGGTGPYEQYF. CDR3 sequence (DNA): TGTGCCAGCAGCGGGGGGACAGGTCCCTACGAGCAGTACTTC. The full variable domain, in which reference TRBV9 and TRBJ2-7 provide the parts outside the CDR3, is DSGVTQTPKHLITATGQRVTLRCSPRSGDLSVYWYQQSLDQGLQFLIQYYNGEERAKGNILERFSAQQFPDLHSELNLSSLELGDSALYFCASSGGTGPYEQYFGPGTRLTVT.

The chain couples TRBV19 to TRBJ2-7; maybe TRBD2 (5 bases). CDR1 and CDR2 from the germline V gene are LNHDA and SQIVND (reference sequence). The CDR3 covers 15 residues. The V end was cut by 0 bases, the J end by 6 bases, with 15 bases between. The CDR3: CASSIDSATAGEQYF. Written as DNA, the CDR3 is TGTGCCAGTAGTATAGACTCGGCTACGGCGGGCGAGCAGTACTTC.

The V gene is TRBV5-1, the J gene TRBJ1-2; 9 bases are a match to TRBD1. This CDR3 is 17 amino acids long. Germline-derived CDR1 and CDR2 are SGHRS and YFSETQ. Germline trimming cut 0 bases from V and 3 bases from J; bases unmatched to any gene: 9. CDR3 DNA: TGCGCCAGCAGCTTGGCTGGGACAGGGAGGCCCCACTATGGCTACACCTTC. Translation gives CASSLAGTGRPHYGYTF.

This sequence joins TRBV7-3 and TRBJ1-1; D may be TRBD1 (6 bases). Trimming stripped 5 bases from V and 7 bases from J, with 17 bases between. The CDR3 consists of 14 residues. The germline CDR1 and CDR2 sequences are SGHTA and FQGTGA. The chain's CDR3 is CASSVSGGQVEAFF. The DNA for the CDR3 is TGTGCCAGCAGCGTAAGCGGGGGGCAGGTTGAAGCTTTCTTT. The full variable domain, rest sourced from reference TRBV7-3 and TRBJ1-1, is GAGVSQTPSNKVTEKGKYVELRCDPISGHTALYWYRQSLGQGPEFLIYFQGTGAADDSGLPNDRFFAVRPEGSVSTLKIQRTERGDSAVYLCASSVSGGQVEAFFGQGTRLTVV.

The rearrangement links TRBV18 to TRBJ2-7, with D tentatively TRBD1 (7 bases). The CDR3 has 17 residues. Trimming shortened V by 2 bases and J by 3 bases, and 20 bases separated the two germline ends. Germline CDR1 and CDR2: KGHSH and LQKENI. CDR3 DNA sequence: TGTGCCAGCTCACCAACCGCAGGGGGTAGCGGAAACTACGAGCAGTACTTC. The encoded protein is CASSPTAGGSGNYEQYF.

The chain carries TRBV29-1 and TRBJ2-7; 9 positions agree with TRBD1. In germline, CDR1 is SQVTM, CDR2 ANQGSEA. The CDR3 runs to 13 residues. V dropped 4 bases and J dropped 3; count of bases not matched to a gene: 4. DNA of the CDR3: TGCAGCGTTGGGGACAGGGTTGGCTACGAGCAGTACTTC. It translates to CSVGDRVGYEQYF.

The count of this clone is one. This sequence joins TRBV6-5 and TRBJ1-1, with D hard to call. The CDR3 is made up of 13 amino acids. The V end lost 0 bases, the J end lost 8 bases, and 10 bases lay between the germline ends. In germline, CDR1 is MNHEY, CDR2 SVGAGI. CDR3 sequence reads: CASSYSRRTEAFF. CDR3 sequence (DNA): TGTGCCAGCAGTTACTCGAGACGTACCGAAGCTTTCTTT.

The V gene is TRBV30, the J gene TRBJ2-6, with D perhaps matching TRBD2 (5 bases). Germline CDR1 is GTSNPN and CDR2 is SVGIG (reference sequence). The CDR3 contains 13 residues. V lost 5 bases, J lost 2 bases, and 7 bases lay in between. The CDR3, as DNA: TGTGCCTGGGGGCGGGCTGGGGCCAACGTCCTGACTTTC. It translates to CAWGRAGANVLTF.

CDR3 bases: TGTGCCTGGAGTGGTCCCTACGAGCAGTACTTC. It yields the protein CAWSGPYEQYF. The chain recombines TRBV30 with TRBJ2-7; D is ambiguous. This CDR3 spans 11 amino acids. The V end was cut by 1 base, the J end by 2 bases, with 3 bases between. Germline CDR1 GTSNPN, CDR2 SVGIG (reference sequence).

This clone has a handful of counts. The chain carries TRBV28 and TRBJ2-7, with TRBD2 as a possible D gene (6 bases). The germline V gene has CDR1 MDHEN and CDR2 SYDVKM. Trimming stripped 5 bases from V and 2 bases from J, with 16 bases between. CDR3 length: 15 amino acids. The CDR3, as DNA: TGTGCCAGCAGTCCTCCCGGGACTCATGCCTACGAGCAGTACTTC. Residues: CASSPPGTHAYEQYF.

This chain connects TRBV2 to TRBJ2-1, with D maybe TRBD2 (6 bases). The CDR3 totals 15 residues. V was clipped by 7 bases and J by 0 bases, with 13 bases between them. Germline assignment: CDR1 SNHLY and CDR2 FYNNEI. This chain's CDR3 is CASNLGTLSYNEQFF. CDR3 sequence (DNA): TGTGCCAGCAACCTCGGGACTCTCTCCTACAATGAGCAGTTCTTC.

J is TRBJ1-2 and V is TRBV18; D not resolved. This CDR3 has 13 amino acids. The germline gives CDR1 KGHSH, CDR2 LQKENI. Trimming left V 6 bases short and J 4 bases short, with 12 bases between. The CDR3 DNA reads TGTGCCAGCTCCCCAAGGGAGCTCTATGGCTACACCTTC. Translating it yields CASSPRELYGYTF.

CDR3 sequence reads: CASSQGTGWTYGYTF. DNA of the CDR3: TGTGCCAGCAGCCAAGGGACAGGGTGGACCTATGGCTACACCTTC. The genes are TRBV4-2 and TRBJ1-2, with TRBD1 matching 8 bases. Trimming removed 1 base from V and 4 bases from J; junction bases left unmatched: 5. The CDR3 consists of 15 residues. Germline-derived CDR1 and CDR2 are LGHNA and YNFKEQ.

This clone showed up just once. The chain is built from TRBV9 and TRBJ2-2; 7 bases fit TRBD2. This CDR3 is 15 amino acids long. Looked up from germline, CDR1 is SGDLS and CDR2 is YYNGEE. Unmatched junction bases numbered 1, after V lost 1 base and J lost 1 base. The CDR3 is CASSVRGVNTGELFF. The DNA of the CDR3 is TGTGCCAGCAGCGTACGGGGGGTGAACACCGGGGAGCTGTTTTTT.

The chain recombines TRBV18 with TRBJ1-4, with unresolved D. Germline V lookup: CDR1 KGHSH, CDR2 LQKENI. Trimming cost V 3 bases and J 5 bases, with 10 bases left between them. CDR3 length equals 14 residues. CDR3 loop: CASSPGYGNEKLFF. CDR3 in DNA: TGTGCCAGCTCACCCGGATACGGCAATGAAAAACTGTTTTTT.